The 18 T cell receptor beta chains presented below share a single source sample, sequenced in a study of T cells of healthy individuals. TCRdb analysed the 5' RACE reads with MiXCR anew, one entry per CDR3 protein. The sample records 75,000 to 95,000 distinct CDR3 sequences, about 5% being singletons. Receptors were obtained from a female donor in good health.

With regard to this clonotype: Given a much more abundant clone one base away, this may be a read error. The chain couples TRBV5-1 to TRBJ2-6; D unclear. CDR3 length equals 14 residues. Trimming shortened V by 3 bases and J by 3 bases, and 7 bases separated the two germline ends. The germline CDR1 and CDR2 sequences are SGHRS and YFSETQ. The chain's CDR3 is CASSSSLGANVLTF. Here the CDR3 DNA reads TGCGCCAGCAGCTCATCTCTTGGGGCCAACGTCCTGACTTTC.

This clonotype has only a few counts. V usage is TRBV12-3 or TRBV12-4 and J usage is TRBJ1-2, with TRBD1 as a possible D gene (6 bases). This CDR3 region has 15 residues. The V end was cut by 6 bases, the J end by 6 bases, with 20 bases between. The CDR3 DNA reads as TGTGCCAGCAGCTCCCCATCTGGACAGTCTAATGGCTACACCTTC. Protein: CASSSPSGQSNGYTF.

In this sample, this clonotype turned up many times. The CDR3 loop reads CASRRTREDEQFF. CDR3 bases: TGTGCCAGCAGGAGGACGCGTGAGGATGAGCAGTTCTTC. This sequence joins TRBV7-2 and TRBJ2-1, with no clear D. Germline CDR1 SGHTA, CDR2 FQGNSA. Trimming shortened V by 6 bases and J by 8 bases, and 14 bases separated the two germline ends. This CDR3 has 13 residues.

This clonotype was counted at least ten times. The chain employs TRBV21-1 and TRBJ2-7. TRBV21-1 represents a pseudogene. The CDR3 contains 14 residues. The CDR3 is CASRDPPKTYEQYF. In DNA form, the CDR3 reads TGTGCCAGCAGGGACCCACCAAAAACCTACGAGCAGTACTTC.

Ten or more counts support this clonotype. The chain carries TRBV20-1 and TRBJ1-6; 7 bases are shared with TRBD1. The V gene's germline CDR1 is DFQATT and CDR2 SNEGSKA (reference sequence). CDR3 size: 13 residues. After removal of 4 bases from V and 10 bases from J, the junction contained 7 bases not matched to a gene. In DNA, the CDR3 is TGCAGTGCTAAAGCGACAGGGAACTCACCCCTCCACTTT. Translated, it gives CSAKATGNSPLHF.

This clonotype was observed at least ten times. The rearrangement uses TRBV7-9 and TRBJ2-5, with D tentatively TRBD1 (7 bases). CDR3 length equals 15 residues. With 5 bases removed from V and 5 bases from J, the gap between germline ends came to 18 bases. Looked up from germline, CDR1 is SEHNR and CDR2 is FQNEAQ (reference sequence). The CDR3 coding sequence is TGTGCCAGCAGCAGGTCCTTCCAGGGGGGCGAGACCCAGTACTTC. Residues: CASSRSFQGGETQYF.

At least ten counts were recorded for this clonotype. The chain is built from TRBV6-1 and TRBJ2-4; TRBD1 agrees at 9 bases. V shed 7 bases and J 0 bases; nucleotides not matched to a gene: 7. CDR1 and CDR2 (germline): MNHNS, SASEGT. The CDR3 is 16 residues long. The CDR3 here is CASTTGGLRAKNIQYF. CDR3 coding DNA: TGTGCCAGCACTACAGGGGGCCTCAGAGCCAAAAACATTCAGTACTTC.

For the CDR3, the DNA is TGCGCCAGCCGCGGGACAGCAGTAAACACCATATATTTT. It is translated as CASRGTAVNTIYF. The rearrangement joins TRBV5-1 to TRBJ1-3, with TRBD1 matching over 7 bases. The germline gives CDR1 SGHRS, CDR2 YFSETQ. The V and J ends lost 7 bases and 6 bases, in that order; junction bases with no gene match: 7. The CDR3 has 13 residues.

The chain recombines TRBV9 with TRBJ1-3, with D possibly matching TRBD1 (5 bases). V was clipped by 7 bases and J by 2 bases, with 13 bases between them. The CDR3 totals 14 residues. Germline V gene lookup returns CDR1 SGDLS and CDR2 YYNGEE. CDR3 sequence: CASGGSPPGNTIYF. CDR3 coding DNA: TGTGCCAGCGGGGGGAGCCCACCTGGAAACACCATATATTTT.

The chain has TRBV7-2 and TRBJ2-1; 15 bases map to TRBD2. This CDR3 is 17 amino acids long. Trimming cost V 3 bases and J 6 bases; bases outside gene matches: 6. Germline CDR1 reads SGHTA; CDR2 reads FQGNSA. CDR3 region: CASSFQGLAGGSNEQFF. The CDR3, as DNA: TGTGCCAGCAGCTTCCAGGGACTAGCGGGAGGTAGCAATGAGCAGTTCTTC.

The CDR3 DNA reads as TGTGCCAGCAGCAAACAAGCGGGAGGGACCTACGAGCAGTACTTC. As protein: CASSKQAGGTYEQYF. The chain carries TRBV7-2 and TRBJ2-7, with TRBD2 identical over 10 bases. Germline CDR1 is SGHTA and CDR2 is FQGNSA. CDR3 length: 15 amino acids. J lost 2 bases, V lost 5 bases, and 6 bases had no gene match.

CDR3 loop: CAWSPQADTQYF. The DNA for the CDR3 is TGTGCCTGGAGTCCCCAGGCAGATACGCAGTATTTT. The chain is built from TRBV30 and TRBJ2-3; D gene uncertain. The length of the CDR3 is 12 residues. Per the germline V gene, CDR1 is GTSNPN and CDR2 is SVGIG (reference sequence). Trimming pared 2 bases from V and 4 bases from J, leaving 7 bases between.

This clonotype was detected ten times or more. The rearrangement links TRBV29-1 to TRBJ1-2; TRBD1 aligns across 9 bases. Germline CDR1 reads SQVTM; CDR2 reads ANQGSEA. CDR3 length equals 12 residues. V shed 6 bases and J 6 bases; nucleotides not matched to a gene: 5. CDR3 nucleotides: TGCAGCGTGTGGACAGGGGAGGATGGCTACACCTTC. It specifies CSVWTGEDGYTF. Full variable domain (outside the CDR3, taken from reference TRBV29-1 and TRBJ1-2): SAVISQKPSRDICQRGTSLTIQCQVDSQVTMMFWYRQQPGQSLTLIATANQGSEATYESGFVIDKFPISRPNLTFSTLTVSNMSPEDSSIYLCSVWTGEDGYTFGSGTRLTVV.

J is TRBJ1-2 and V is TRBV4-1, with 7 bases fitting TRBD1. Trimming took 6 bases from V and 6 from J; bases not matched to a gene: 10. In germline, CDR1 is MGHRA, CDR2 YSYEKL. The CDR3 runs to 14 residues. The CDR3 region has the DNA TGCGCCAGCAGTCTCAAGACAGGGAGCAATGGCTACACCTTC. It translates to CASSLKTGSNGYTF.

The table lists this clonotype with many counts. As DNA, the CDR3 is TGTGCCAGCAGCTTAGTCGCAGGGGTTGAGGCCTACAATGAGCAGTTCTTC. Encoded protein: CASSLVAGVEAYNEQFF. The rearrangement links TRBV7-6 to TRBJ2-1; D is perhaps TRBD1 (6 bases). The CDR3 is 17 amino acids. V was pared by 1 base and J by 2 bases, with 15 bases between. Germline-derived CDR1 and CDR2 are SGHVS and FNYEAQ.

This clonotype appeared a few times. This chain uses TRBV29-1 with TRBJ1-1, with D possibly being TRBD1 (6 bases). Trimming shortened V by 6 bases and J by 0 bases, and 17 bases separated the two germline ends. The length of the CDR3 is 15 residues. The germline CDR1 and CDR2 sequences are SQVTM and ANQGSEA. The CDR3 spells CSVRTDSLMNTEAFF. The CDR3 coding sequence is TGCAGCGTCCGAACGGACAGCCTCATGAACACTGAAGCTTTCTTT.

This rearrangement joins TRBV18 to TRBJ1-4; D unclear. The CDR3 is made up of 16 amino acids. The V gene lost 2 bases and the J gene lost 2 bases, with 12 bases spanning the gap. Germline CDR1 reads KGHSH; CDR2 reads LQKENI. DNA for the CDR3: TGTGCCAGCTCACCAGACCCGGGCTGGACTAATGAAAAACTGTTTTTT. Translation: CASSPDPGWTNEKLFF.

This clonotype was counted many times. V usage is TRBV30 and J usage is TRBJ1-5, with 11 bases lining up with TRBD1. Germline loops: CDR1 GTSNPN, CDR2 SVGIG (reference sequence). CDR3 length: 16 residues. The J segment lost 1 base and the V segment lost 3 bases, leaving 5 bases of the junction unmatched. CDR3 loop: CAWRRTGGGSNQPQHF. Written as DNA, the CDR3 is TGTGCCTGGAGGCGGACAGGGGGCGGCAGCAATCAGCCCCAGCATTTT.